A single sample gave rise to the 9 T cell receptor beta chains below, sequenced in a study of blood T cell repertoires in COVID-19 (dated by TCRdb to about 2020). Receptors were amplified or captured by the immunoSEQ multiplex PCR assay. TCRdb holds this immuneACCESS table with in-frame rearrangements only. Some clones are missing; in checked studies, unresolved V genes explain under half, and the rest has no known cause. The sample records about 220,000 clones, 70% to 90% of which are singletons. Of the sample, 2.9% is held by the ten largest clones. Sample: peripheral blood. These receptors were obtained from a man in his fifties or sixties who had recovered from COVID-19.

The chain couples TRBV18 to TRBJ1-1; D remains unclear. Germline CDR1 and CDR2: KGHSH and LQKENI. Deletions cut 0 bases from V and 5 bases from J, with 16 bases between. CDR3 length equals 16 residues. The CDR3 loop reads CASSPPLLTPGTEAFF. DNA for the CDR3: TGTGCCAGCTCACCACCTCTACTGACACCCGGTACTGAAGCTTTCTTT.

The V call is TRBV19, the J call TRBJ2-3, with 7 bases aligning to TRBD1. The germline CDR1 and CDR2 sequences are LNHDA and SQIVND (reference sequence). The CDR3 length is 15 residues. The trim removed 5 bases at V and 6 bases at J, leaving 11 bases unmatched. This chain's CDR3 is CASSHRGLATDTQYF. The DNA for the CDR3 is TGTGCCAGTAGTCACAGGGGTCTAGCTACCGATACGCAGTATTTT.

The chain recombines TRBV27 with TRBJ2-7; D might be TRBD2 (6 bases). The CDR3 is made up of 17 amino acids. Germline CDR1 MNHEY, CDR2 SMNVEV (reference sequence). V lost 1 base and J lost 0, with 16 bases in between. CDR3 nucleotide sequence: TGTGCCAGCAGTTTATTCGGAGGGAATCCAAGCTCCTACGAGCAGTACTTC. It yields the protein CASSLFGGNPSSYEQYF.

This chain joins TRBV29-1 and TRBJ2-3; perhaps TRBD2 as D (6 bases). Trimming shortened V by 3 bases and J by 2 bases, and 9 bases separated the two germline ends. This CDR3 region has 13 residues. Germline lookup yields CDR1 SQVTM and CDR2 ANQGSEA. The CDR3 DNA reads as TGCAGCGTTGATGGAGGGAACACAGATACGCAGTATTTT. Residues: CSVDGGNTDTQYF.

CDR3 sequence (DNA): TGCGCCAGCAGCCACGTAAGCGGGACCCGCACAGATACGCAGTATTTT. Its protein is CASSHVSGTRTDTQYF. The rearrangement uses TRBV4-1 and TRBJ2-3, with 7 nucleotides matching TRBD2. The CDR3 has 16 amino acids. The J segment lost 1 base and the V segment lost 3 bases, leaving 7 bases of the junction unmatched. Germline CDR1 reads MGHRA; CDR2 reads YSYEKL.

A few counts support this clone. The V call is TRBV19, the J call TRBJ2-1; 9 nucleotides line up with TRBD1. CDR1 is LNHDA, CDR2 SQIVND, per germline (reference sequence). The CDR3 runs to 13 residues. With V trimmed by 4 bases and J by 8 bases, 3 bases remained unmatched. The CDR3 sequence: CASSTRQGDEQFF. The CDR3 nucleotides are TGTGCCAGTAGTACGCGACAGGGGGATGAGCAGTTCTTC.

This chain connects TRBV28 to TRBJ2-7, with 10 positions matching TRBD2. The V and J ends lost 3 bases and 3 bases, in that order; junction bases with no gene match: 8. The germline V gene has CDR1 MDHEN and CDR2 SYDVKM. This CDR3 contains 16 residues. CDR3 residues: CASSFTSGRAYYEQYF. CDR3 coding DNA: TGTGCCAGCAGTTTTACAAGCGGGAGGGCGTACTACGAGCAGTACTTC.

This chain links TRBV6-5 with TRBJ2-7; D is possibly TRBD2 (5 bases). Trimming pared 4 bases from V and 1 base from J, leaving 11 bases between. CDR1 MNHEY and CDR2 SVGAGI come from the germline V gene. The CDR3 is 14 amino acids. CDR3 nucleotides: TGTGCCAGCAGTTCGCGCGGGTGGTCCTACGAGCAGTACTTC. It codes for CASSSRGWSYEQYF.

This rearrangement joins TRBV15 to TRBJ2-7; a possible D gene is TRBD2 (5 bases). The CDR3 length is 17 residues. From germline, CDR1 is LNHNV and CDR2 YYDKDF (reference sequence). Trimming pared 0 bases from V and 1 base from J, leaving 16 bases between. CDR3 nucleotide sequence: TGTGCCACCAGCAGAGATCCCGGGGTCCGAGGATCCTACGAGCAGTACTTC. Its translation is CATSRDPGVRGSYEQYF.